This is a list of T cell receptor beta chains from one sample in a study of CD4 T cells in relation to SARS-CoV-2 and coronaviruses. Their cognate antigens are unknown. Some clones are missing from TCRdb's copy, which holds only in-frame ones; the method was immunoSEQ multiplex PCR. The data hold about 18,000 clones, with approximately 78% observed a single time. The sequenced sample was CD4+ T cells from PBMCs, cultured in vitro. The source is a human donor in good health. Each CDR3 is given with its conserved first and last residue. A D gene is named only where the DNA matches it firmly. Rows give clone size only sometimes, using once, few, many, or a class for an expanded clone.

j_gene | abundance | v_gene | d_gene | CDR3nt | CDR3aa
TRBJ2-3 | - | TRBV6-5 | TRBD2 | TGTGCCAGCTCTAGCGGACCCACAGATACGCAGTATTTT | CASSSGPTDTQYF
TRBJ2-5 | once | TRBV18 | TRBD1 | TGTGCCAGCTCACTGGGACAGGGTTACGAGACCCAGTACTTC | CASSLGQGYETQYF
TRBJ1-3 | - | TRBV5-4 | - | TGTGCCAGCAGCGTACAGGGATCTGGAAACACCATATATTTT | CASSVQGSGNTIYF
TRBJ1-2 | - | TRBV6-5 | TRBD1 | TGTGCCAGCAGTTACTCCAACAGGGGGCAAGGCTACACCTTC | CASSYSNRGQGYTF
TRBJ2-3 | - | TRBV29-1 | - | TGCAGCGGACAGACGGAGACTAGCACAGATACGCAGTATTTT | CSGQTETSTDTQYF
TRBJ1-5 | few | TRBV12-3/TRBV12-4 | - | TGTGCCAGCAGTCCCCTCGGTCAGCCCCAGCATTTT | CASSPLGQPQHF
TRBJ2-1 | few | TRBV24-1 | - | TGTGCCACCAGTGATTTTTTCGGGGATGAGCAGTTCTTC | CATSDFFGDEQFF
TRBJ1-1 | - | TRBV29-1 | - | TGCAGCGTAATGGGGGCGCGGGGCGCGGCTTTCTTT | CSVMGARGAAFF
TRBJ2-7 | - | TRBV10-3 | - | TGTGCCATCAGTGAGGTGGCCGTAATCTACGAGCAGTACTTC | CAISEVAVIYEQYF
TRBJ2-1 | once | TRBV30 | TRBD1 | TGTGCCGGCAGCAGGGTGGACAGGGTCGATGAGCAGTTCTTC | CAGSRVDRVDEQFF
TRBJ2-5 | - | TRBV5-4 | - | TGTGCCAGCAGCCGGGACCAAGAGACCCAGTACTTC | CASSRDQETQYF
TRBJ1-2 | - | TRBV19 | TRBD1 | TGTGCCAGTAGCGTGACAGGGGTAGGAGGCTACACCTTC | CASSVTGVGGYTF
TRBJ2-7 | - | TRBV3-1/TRBV3-2 | - | TGTGCCAGCAGCCCCACCGGGGCTTACGAGCAGTACTTC | CASSPTGAYEQYF
TRBJ2-3 | - | TRBV19 | - | TGTGCCAGTGGGCGCCAGGGAAACACAGATACGCAGTATTTT | CASGRQGNTDTQYF
TRBJ1-5 | - | TRBV12-5 | - | TGTGCTAGTGGTTTGACCAGGGTATCGGGGAGCAATCAGCCCCAGCATTTT | CASGLTRVSGSNQPQHF
TRBJ2-3 | - | TRBV9 | - | TGTGCCAGCAGCGTGCGCACAGGGTCAGGAGATACGCAGTATTTT | CASSVRTGSGDTQYF
TRBJ2-2 | - | TRBV19 | - | TGTGCCAGTAGTATGGGCAGGGCGAACACCGGGGAGCTGTTTTTT | CASSMGRANTGELFF
TRBJ2-2 | - | TRBV7-6 | TRBD2 | TGTGCCAGTAGCGGGGTCGCCGGGGAGCTGTTTTTT | CASSGVAGELFF
TRBJ2-1 | - | TRBV7-3 | TRBD2 | TGTGCCAGCAGCTTAACCCCCGGGGGGGGGATACATGAGCAGTTCTTC | CASSLTPGGGIHEQFF
TRBJ1-2 | - | TRBV5-6 | TRBD1 | TGTGCCAGCAGTTTTACACCGTCCGGGACAGGGAATGGCTACACCTTC | CASSFTPSGTGNGYTF
TRBJ2-3 | - | TRBV9 | TRBD2 | TGTGCCAGCAGCGTGGGTCCGAGCGGGAGGAGTAGTGATACGCAGTATTTT | CASSVGPSGRSSDTQYF
TRBJ1-1 | - | TRBV10-3 | - | TGTGCCATCAGTGAGGGGGGGTTCGGAACTGAAGCTTTCTTT | CAISEGGFGTEAFF
TRBJ2-3 | - | TRBV11-2 | TRBD2 | TGTGCCAGCAGCCTAAGGACTAGCGGGCCGGGGAGCACAGATACGCAGTATTTT | CASSLRTSGPGSTDTQYF
TRBJ2-1 | - | TRBV20-1 | TRBD2 | TGCAGTGCTAGTCGGGCTAGCGGGGACAATGAGCAGTTCTTC | CSASRASGDNEQFF
TRBJ1-1 | - | TRBV12-3/TRBV12-4 | - | TGTGCCAGCAGTTTTGCGTCGAACACTGAAGCTTTCTTT | CASSFASNTEAFF
TRBJ2-5 | - | TRBV12-3/TRBV12-4 | - | TGTGCCAGCAGTTTGGGCCAAATTGAGACCCAGTACTTC | CASSLGQIETQYF
TRBJ2-3 | - | TRBV9 | TRBD1 | TGTGCCAGCAGCGTAGAGGGAAGAGACAGGGGCAATACGCAGTATTTT | CASSVEGRDRGNTQYF
TRBJ1-2 | - | TRBV10-1 | - | TGCGCCAGCAGTGACGGACTCAACTATGGCTACACCTTC | CASSDGLNYGYTF
TRBJ2-3 | - | TRBV29-1 | - | TGCAGCGCCGAGACAACAGGGTGGGGGGATACGCAGTATTTT | CSAETTGWGDTQYF
TRBJ1-1 | - | TRBV6-5 | TRBD1 | TGTGCCAGCAGTTTGAGGACAGGGAGCACTGAAGCTTTCTTT | CASSLRTGSTEAFF
TRBJ2-5 | - | TRBV27 | - | TGTGCCAGCAGTTTATTAGGTGGTGGCCATAGCGGCGAGACCCAGTACTTC | CASSLLGGGHSGETQYF
TRBJ1-4 | - | TRBV7-8 | - | TGTGCCAGCAGCACAGTAGCAACTAATGAAAAACTGTTTTTT | CASSTVATNEKLFF